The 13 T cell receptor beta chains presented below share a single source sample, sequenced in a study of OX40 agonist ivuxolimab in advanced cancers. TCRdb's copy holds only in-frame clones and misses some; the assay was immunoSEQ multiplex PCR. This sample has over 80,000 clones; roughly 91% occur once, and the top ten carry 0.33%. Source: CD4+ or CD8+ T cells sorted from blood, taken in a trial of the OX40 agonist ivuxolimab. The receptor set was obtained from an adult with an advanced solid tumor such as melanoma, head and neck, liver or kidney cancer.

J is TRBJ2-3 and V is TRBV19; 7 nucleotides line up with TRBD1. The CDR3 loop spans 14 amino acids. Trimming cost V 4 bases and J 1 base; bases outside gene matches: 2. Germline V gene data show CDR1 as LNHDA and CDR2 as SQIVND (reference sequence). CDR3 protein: CASSRGQRTDTQYF. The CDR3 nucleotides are TGTGCCAGTAGTAGGGGACAGCGCACAGATACGCAGTATTTT.

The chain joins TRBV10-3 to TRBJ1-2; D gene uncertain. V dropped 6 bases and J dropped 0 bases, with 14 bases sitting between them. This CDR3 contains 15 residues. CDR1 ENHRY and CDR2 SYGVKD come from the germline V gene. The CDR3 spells CAIRDPPNTNYGYTF. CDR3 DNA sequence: TGTGCCATCAGGGACCCCCCGAATACTAACTATGGCTACACCTTC.

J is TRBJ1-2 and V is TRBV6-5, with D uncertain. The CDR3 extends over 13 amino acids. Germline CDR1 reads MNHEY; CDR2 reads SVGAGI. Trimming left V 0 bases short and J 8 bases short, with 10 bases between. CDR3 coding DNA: TGTGCCAGCAGTTACTCGACCAGATACGGCTACACCTTC. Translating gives CASSYSTRYGYTF.

CDR3 nucleotides: TGTGCCAGCAGTGGCCGTAACCGGGGCAGCTACGAGCAGTACTTC. This encodes CASSGRNRGSYEQYF. The gene calls are TRBV2 and TRBJ2-7; D possibly uses TRBD1 or TRBD2 (5 bases each). The V end was cut by 4 bases, the J end by 3 bases, with 16 bases between. Germline-derived CDR1 and CDR2 are SNHLY and FYNNEI. The CDR3 extends over 15 amino acids.

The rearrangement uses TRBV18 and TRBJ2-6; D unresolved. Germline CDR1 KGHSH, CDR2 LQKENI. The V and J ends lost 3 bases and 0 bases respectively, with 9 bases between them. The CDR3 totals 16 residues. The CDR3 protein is CASSPSTSSGANVLTF. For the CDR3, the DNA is TGTGCCAGCTCACCGTCCACCAGCTCTGGGGCCAACGTCCTGACTTTC.

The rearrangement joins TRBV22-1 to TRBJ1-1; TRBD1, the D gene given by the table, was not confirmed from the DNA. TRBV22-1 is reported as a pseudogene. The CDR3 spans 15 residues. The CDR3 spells CPGSARDNGNTEAFF. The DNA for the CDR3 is TGTCCTGGGAGCGCACGAGACAATGGGAACACTGAAGCTTTCTTT.

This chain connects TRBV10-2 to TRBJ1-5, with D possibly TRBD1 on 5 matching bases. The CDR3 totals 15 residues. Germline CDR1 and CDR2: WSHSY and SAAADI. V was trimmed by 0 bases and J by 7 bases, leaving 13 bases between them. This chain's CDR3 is CASSESGASGQPQHF. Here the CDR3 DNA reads TGCGCCAGCAGTGAGTCAGGGGCCTCGGGACAGCCCCAGCATTTT.

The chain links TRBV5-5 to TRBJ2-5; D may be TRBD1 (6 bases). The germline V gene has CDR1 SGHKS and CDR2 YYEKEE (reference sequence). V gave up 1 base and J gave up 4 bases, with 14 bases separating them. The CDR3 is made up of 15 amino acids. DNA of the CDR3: TGTGCCAGCAGCTTGTTTGCAGGGGAAAGAGAGACCCAGTACTTC. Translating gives CASSLFAGERETQYF.

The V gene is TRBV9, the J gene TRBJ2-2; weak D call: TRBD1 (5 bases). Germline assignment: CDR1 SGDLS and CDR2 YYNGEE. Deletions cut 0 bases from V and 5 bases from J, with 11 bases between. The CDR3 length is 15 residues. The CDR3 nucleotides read TGTGCCAGCAGCGTAGAAGGGGCTGGGACCGGGGAGCTGTTTTTT. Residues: CASSVEGAGTGELFF.

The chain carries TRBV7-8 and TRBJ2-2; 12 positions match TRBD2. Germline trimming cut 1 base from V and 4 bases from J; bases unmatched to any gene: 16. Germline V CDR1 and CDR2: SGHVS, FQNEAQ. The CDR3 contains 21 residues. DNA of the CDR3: TGTGCCAGCAGCTTAGTATTTGGACTAGCGGGAAGGTCGGTGGGCACCGGGGAGCTGTTTTTT. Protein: CASSLVFGLAGRSVGTGELFF.

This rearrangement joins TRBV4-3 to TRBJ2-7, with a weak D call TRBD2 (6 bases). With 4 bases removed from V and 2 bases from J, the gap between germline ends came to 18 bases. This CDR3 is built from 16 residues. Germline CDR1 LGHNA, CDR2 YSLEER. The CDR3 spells CASSLIFGGNPYEQYF. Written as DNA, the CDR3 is TGCGCCAGCAGCCTTATCTTCGGCGGGAACCCCTACGAGCAGTACTTC.

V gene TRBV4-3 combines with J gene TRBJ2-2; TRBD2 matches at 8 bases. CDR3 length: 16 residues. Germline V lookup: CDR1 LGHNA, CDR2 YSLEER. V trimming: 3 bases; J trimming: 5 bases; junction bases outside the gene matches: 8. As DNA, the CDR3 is TGCGCCAGCAGCCAGGACATGGGACTAGGGACCGGGGAGCTGTTTTTT. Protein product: CASSQDMGLGTGELFF.

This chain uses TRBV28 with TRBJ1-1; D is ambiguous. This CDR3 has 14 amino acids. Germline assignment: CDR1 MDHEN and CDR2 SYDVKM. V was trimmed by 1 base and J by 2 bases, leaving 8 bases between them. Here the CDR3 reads CASSLSLGNTEAFF. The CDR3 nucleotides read TGTGCCAGCAGTTTATCTCTTGGTAACACTGAAGCTTTCTTT.